The 5 T cell receptor beta chains listed next were all sequenced from one sample in a study of T cell responses to AZD1222 COVID-19 vaccine. The repertoire was sequenced with immunoSEQ multiplex PCR; TCRdb's copy has only in-frame clones and lacks some. In the table there are roughly 120,000 clones, about 90% of which are singletons. Specimen: peripheral blood, collected on day 0 of MenACWY control vaccination. The receptors were sampled from an adult in good health.

This chain connects TRBV5-1 to TRBJ2-7, with 10 bases that match TRBD2. The length of the CDR3 is 14 residues. The V gene end was trimmed by 2 bases and the J gene end by 2 bases; junction bases not matched to a gene: 1. Germline loops: CDR1 SGHRS, CDR2 YFSETQ. CDR3: CASSLSGRAYEQYF. CDR3 coding DNA: TGCGCCAGCAGCTTAAGCGGGAGGGCCTACGAGCAGTACTTC.

The chain joins TRBV27 to TRBJ2-7; tentative D call: TRBD1 (5 bases). This CDR3 has 14 residues. V dropped 6 bases and J dropped 3 bases, with 15 bases sitting between them. From germline, CDR1 is MNHEY and CDR2 SMNVEV (reference sequence). CDR3 coding DNA: TGTGCCAGCAGGGCTAGGGGTATTGTCTACGAGCAGTACTTC. This encodes CASRARGIVYEQYF.

This sequence joins TRBV30 and TRBJ2-5, with a tentative D call TRBD1 (6 bases). Trimming removed 0 bases from V and 5 bases from J, with 7 bases in between. Germline V lookup: CDR1 GTSNPN, CDR2 SVGIG (reference sequence). The CDR3 runs to 12 residues. DNA for the CDR3: TGTGCCTGGAGTGTCCAGGGGGAGACCCAGTACTTC. Residues: CAWSVQGETQYF.

The chain couples TRBV19 to TRBJ2-7, with a possible D match to TRBD1 (6 bases). There are 13 residues in the CDR3. From germline, CDR1 is LNHDA and CDR2 SQIVND (reference sequence). The V end was cut by 5 bases, the J end by 6 bases, with 14 bases between. The CDR3 nucleotides are TGTGCCAGTAGTCCCGGGACATCTCTCGAGCAGTACTTC. Amino acids: CASSPGTSLEQYF. Complete variable domain (other parts from reference TRBV19 and TRBJ2-7): DGGITQSPKYLFRKEGQNVTLSCEQNLNHDAMYWYRQDPGQGLRLIYYSQIVNDFQKGDIAEGYSVSREKKESFPLTVTSAQKNPTAFYLCASSPGTSLEQYFGPGTRLTVT.

In DNA, the CDR3 is TGTGCCAGTAGTATCGGTTCCGGCTACACCTTC. Amino acid sequence: CASSIGSGYTF. The V call is TRBV19, the J call TRBJ1-2; D gene uncertain. CDR1 and CDR2 from the germline V gene are LNHDA and SQIVND (reference sequence). The V end was cut by 3 bases, the J end by 8 bases, with 7 bases between. The CDR3 spans 11 residues.